These 3 T cell receptor beta chains were sequenced from one sample in a study of T cell changes during pregnancy in multiple sclerosis. Measured with immunoSEQ multiplex PCR; TCRdb has only the in-frame clones, and not every one. The table shows some 30,000 clones, with roughly 87% occurring only once. The material was CD8+ T cells from peripheral blood mononuclear cells, obtained in the third trimester of pregnancy. The receptor source for this set is a female donor with multiple sclerosis, enrolled in a pregnancy study.

The chain recombines TRBV10-3 with TRBJ2-3, with 7 bases matching TRBD1. J lost 0 bases, V lost 10 bases, and 7 bases had no gene match. This CDR3 has 14 amino acids. The germline CDR1 and CDR2 sequences are ENHRY and SYGVKD. CDR3 residues: CATATGSSTDTQYF. The DNA for the CDR3 is TGTGCCACCGCGACAGGGTCAAGCACAGATACGCAGTATTTT.

This clone was counted only a few times. The chain is built from TRBV2 and TRBJ1-2, with D perhaps matching TRBD1 (6 bases). Germline CDR1 is SNHLY and CDR2 is FYNNEI. With 6 bases removed from V and 2 bases from J, the gap between germline ends came to 7 bases. The CDR3 loop spans 12 amino acids. CDR3 in amino acids: CASRGTNYGYTF. DNA of the CDR3: TGTGCCAGCAGAGGGACAAACTATGGCTACACCTTC.

The chain carries TRBV7-3 and TRBJ2-3, with D possibly being TRBD2 (6 bases). From germline, CDR1 is SGHTA and CDR2 FQGTGA. The CDR3 is 14 amino acids. V dropped 5 bases and J dropped 4 bases, with 13 bases sitting between them. The CDR3, as DNA: TGTGCCAGCAGCATTGGGACTGGGCCAGATACGCAGTATTTT. It specifies CASSIGTGPDTQYF.